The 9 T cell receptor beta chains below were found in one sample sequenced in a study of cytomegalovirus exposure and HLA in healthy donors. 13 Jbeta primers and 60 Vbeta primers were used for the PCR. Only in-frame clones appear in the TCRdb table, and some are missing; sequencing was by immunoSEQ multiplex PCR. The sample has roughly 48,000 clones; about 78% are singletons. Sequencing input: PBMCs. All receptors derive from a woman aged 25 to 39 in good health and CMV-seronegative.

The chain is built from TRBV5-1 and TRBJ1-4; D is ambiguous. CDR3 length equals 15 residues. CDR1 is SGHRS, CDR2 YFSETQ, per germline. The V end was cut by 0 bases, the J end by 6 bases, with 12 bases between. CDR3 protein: CASSLGKPGYEKLFF. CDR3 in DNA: TGCGCCAGCAGCTTGGGCAAGCCAGGCTATGAAAAACTGTTTTTT.

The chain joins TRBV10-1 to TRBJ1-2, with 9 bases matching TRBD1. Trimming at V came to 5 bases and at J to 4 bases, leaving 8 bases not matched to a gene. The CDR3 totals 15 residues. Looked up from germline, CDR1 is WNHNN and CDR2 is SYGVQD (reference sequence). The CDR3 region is CASSFTRTGAYGYTF. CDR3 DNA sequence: TGCGCCAGCAGTTTTACAAGGACAGGGGCCTATGGCTACACCTTC.

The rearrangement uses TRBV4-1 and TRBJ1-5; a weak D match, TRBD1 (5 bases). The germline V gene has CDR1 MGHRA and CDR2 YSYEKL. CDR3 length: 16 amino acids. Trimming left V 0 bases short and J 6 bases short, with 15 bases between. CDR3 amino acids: CASSQEAQGMSQPQHF. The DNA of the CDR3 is TGCGCCAGCAGCCAAGAGGCCCAGGGTATGAGTCAGCCCCAGCATTTT.

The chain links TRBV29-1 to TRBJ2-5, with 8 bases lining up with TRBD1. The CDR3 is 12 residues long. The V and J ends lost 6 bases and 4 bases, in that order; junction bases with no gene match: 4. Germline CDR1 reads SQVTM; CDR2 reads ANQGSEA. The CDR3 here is CSVQQGGETQYF. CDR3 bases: TGCAGCGTCCAACAGGGGGGAGAGACCCAGTACTTC.

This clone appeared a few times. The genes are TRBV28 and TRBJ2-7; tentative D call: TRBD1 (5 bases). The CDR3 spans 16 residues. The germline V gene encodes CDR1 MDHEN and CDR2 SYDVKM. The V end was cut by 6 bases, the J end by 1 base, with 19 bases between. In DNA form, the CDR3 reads TGTGCCAGCAGGTCAAGGGGTGTGTCCTTTTCCTACGAGCAGTACTTC. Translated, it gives CASRSRGVSFSYEQYF.

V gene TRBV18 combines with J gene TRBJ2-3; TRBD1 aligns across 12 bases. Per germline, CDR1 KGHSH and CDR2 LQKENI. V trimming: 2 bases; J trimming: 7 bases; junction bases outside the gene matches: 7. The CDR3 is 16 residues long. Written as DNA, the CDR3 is TGTGCCAGCTCACCAGAGGGACAGGGGGCAGTAAATACGCAGTATTTT. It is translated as CASSPEGQGAVNTQYF.

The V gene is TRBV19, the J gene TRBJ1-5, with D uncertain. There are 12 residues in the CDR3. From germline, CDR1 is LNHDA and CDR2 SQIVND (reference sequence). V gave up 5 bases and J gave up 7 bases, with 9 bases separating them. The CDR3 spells CASSPGVQPQHF. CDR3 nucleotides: TGTGCCAGTAGTCCGGGTGTGCAGCCCCAGCATTTT.

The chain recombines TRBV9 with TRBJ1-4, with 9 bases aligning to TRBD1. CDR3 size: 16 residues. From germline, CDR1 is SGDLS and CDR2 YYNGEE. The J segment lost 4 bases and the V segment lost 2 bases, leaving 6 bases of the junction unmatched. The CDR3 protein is CASSVRDRGVNEKLFF. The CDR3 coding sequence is TGTGCCAGCAGCGTTAGAGACAGGGGGGTTAATGAAAAACTGTTTTTT.

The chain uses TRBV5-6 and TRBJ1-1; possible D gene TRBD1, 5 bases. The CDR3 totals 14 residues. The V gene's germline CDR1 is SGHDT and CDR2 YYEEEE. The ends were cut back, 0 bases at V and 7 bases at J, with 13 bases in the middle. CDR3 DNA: TGTGCCAGCAGCTTGGTTGGAGGGGTTTATGAAGCTTTCTTT. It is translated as CASSLVGGVYEAFF.